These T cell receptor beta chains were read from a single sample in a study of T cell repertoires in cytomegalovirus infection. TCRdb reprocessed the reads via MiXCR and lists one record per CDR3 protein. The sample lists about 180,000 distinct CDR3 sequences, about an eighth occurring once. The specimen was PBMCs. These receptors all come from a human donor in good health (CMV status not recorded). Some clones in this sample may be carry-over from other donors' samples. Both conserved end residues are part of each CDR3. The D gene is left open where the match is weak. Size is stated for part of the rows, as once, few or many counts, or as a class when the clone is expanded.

CDR3: CASSLFGGRARDEQYF
DNA: TGTGCCAGCAGTTTATTCGGCGGGAGGGCCCGGGACGAGCAGTACTTC
J: TRBJ2-7
V: TRBV27
D: TRBD2
size: many

CDR3: CASKTLGEGTQPQHF
DNA: TGTGCCAGCAAGACCCTCGGGGAAGGGACTCAGCCCCAGCATTTT
J: TRBJ1-5
V: TRBV27
D: -
size: many

CDR3: CASRSNGGYKNIQYF
DNA: TGTGCCAGCAGATCTAACGGGGGGTATAAAAACATTCAGTACTTC
J: TRBJ2-4
V: TRBV6-5
D: TRBD2
size: -

CDR3: CASSQEVKGAGANVLTF
DNA: TGTGCCAGCAGCCAAGAGGTTAAGGGGGCTGGGGCCAACGTCCTGACTTTC
J: TRBJ2-6
V: TRBV14
D: -
size: -

CDR3: CASSLPTDSFSGYTF
DNA: TGTGCCAGCAGCTTACCGACAGACTCTTTTAGTGGCTACACCTTC
J: TRBJ1-2
V: TRBV7-9
D: -
size: many

CDR3: CATGKSSYNEQFF
DNA: TGTGCCACCGGGAAGAGCTCCTACAATGAGCAGTTCTTC
J: TRBJ2-1
V: TRBV7-2
D: -
size: few

CDR3: CAISEVSYEQYF
DNA: TGTGCCATCAGTGAGGTGTCCTACGAGCAGTACTTC
J: TRBJ2-7
V: TRBV10-3
D: -
size: -

CDR3: CASSSARDQPQHF
DNA: TGTGCCAGCAGTTCAGCCAGGGATCAGCCCCAGCATTTT
J: TRBJ1-5
V: TRBV7-2
D: -
size: many

CDR3: CAIGSEVRGYMNTEAFF
DNA: TGTGCCATCGGGTCTGAAGTGAGGGGTTACATGAACACTGAAGCTTTCTTT
J: TRBJ1-1
V: TRBV10-3
D: -
size: few

CDR3: CASSPAGKNTEAFF
DNA: TGTGCCAGCTCACCCGCCGGGAAGAACACTGAAGCTTTCTTT
J: TRBJ1-1
V: TRBV18
D: -
size: -

CDR3: CSARDRLDYNEQFF
DNA: TGCAGTGCTAGAGATAGACTTGATTACAATGAGCAGTTCTTC
J: TRBJ2-1
V: TRBV20-1
D: -
size: few

CDR3: CSVVLSAYEQYF
DNA: TGCAGCGTTGTGCTCTCTGCCTACGAGCAGTACTTC
J: TRBJ2-7
V: TRBV29-1
D: -
size: few

CDR3: CASSVGAGVADTQYF
DNA: TGTGCCAGCAGCGTAGGGGCGGGAGTAGCAGATACGCAGTATTTT
J: TRBJ2-3
V: TRBV9
D: TRBD2
size: few

CDR3: CASSLDPRYNTDTQYF
DNA: TGTGCCAGCAGCTTAGATCCCCGTTATAACACAGATACGCAGTATTTT
J: TRBJ2-3
V: TRBV7-2
D: -
size: many

CDR3: CSGLAGAGELFF
DNA: TGCAGTGGACTAGCGGGAGCCGGGGAGCTGTTTTTT
J: TRBJ2-2
V: TRBV20-1
D: TRBD2
size: few

CDR3: CASRTGIQPQHF
DNA: TGTGCCAGCAGGACAGGGATTCAGCCCCAGCATTTT
J: TRBJ1-5
V: TRBV7-8
D: TRBD1
size: many

CDR3: CSVGRMNTEAFF
DNA: TGCAGCGTTGGCAGGATGAACACTGAAGCTTTCTTT
J: TRBJ1-1
V: TRBV29-1
D: -
size: -

CDR3: CASSLAPRTDGTGELFF
DNA: TGTGCCAGCAGCTTGGCCCCGAGGACAGATGGCACCGGGGAGCTGTTTTTT
J: TRBJ2-2
V: TRBV5-4
D: -
size: many

CDR3: CASSLKSGSGDTQYF
DNA: TGTGCCAGCAGCTTAAAAAGCGGGAGTGGAGATACGCAGTATTTT
J: TRBJ2-3
V: TRBV7-3
D: TRBD2
size: many

CDR3: CSVFAGSSTDTQYF
DNA: TGCAGCGTCTTCGCGGGATCTAGCACAGATACGCAGTATTTT
J: TRBJ2-3
V: TRBV29-1
D: -
size: -

CDR3: CASSLDRPKVSYEQYF
DNA: TGTGCCAGCAGCTTGGACAGGCCAAAGGTTTCCTACGAGCAGTACTTC
J: TRBJ2-7
V: TRBV7-2
D: TRBD1
size: many

CDR3: CASSPGVEGTQYF
DNA: TGTGCCAGCAGCCCCGGGGTGGAGGGGACCCAGTACTTC
J: TRBJ2-5
V: TRBV28
D: -
size: few

CDR3: CASSQGRGALYNEQFF
DNA: TGTGCCAGCAGCCAAGGGAGGGGGGCCCTGTACAATGAGCAGTTCTTC
J: TRBJ2-1
V: TRBV12-3/TRBV12-4
D: -
size: few

CDR3: CASSLDVAGTMSQYF
DNA: TGTGCCAGCAGCTTAGATGTGGCGGGGACCATGTCCCAGTATTTT
J: TRBJ2-3
V: TRBV7-2
D: -
size: many

CDR3: CASSLGQGVPYEQYF
DNA: TGTGCCAGCAGCTTAGGGCAGGGGGTACCCTACGAGCAGTACTTC
J: TRBJ2-7
V: TRBV7-2
D: TRBD1
size: many

CDR3: CASSFQHEQYF
DNA: TGTGCCAGCAGTTTTCAGCACGAGCAGTACTTC
J: TRBJ2-7
V: TRBV28
D: -
size: few

CDR3: CATSRAGGGRGQPQHF
DNA: TGTGCCACCAGCAGAGCGGGAGGGGGAAGAGGGCAGCCCCAGCATTTT
J: TRBJ1-5
V: TRBV15
D: -
size: few

CDR3: CASKGGRGLSNEKLFF
DNA: TGTGCCAGTAAAGGGGGCAGGGGGTTGTCTAATGAAAAACTGTTTTTT
J: TRBJ1-4
V: TRBV19
D: TRBD1
size: many

CDR3: CAILSDDRGTDTQYF
DNA: TGTGCCATACTGTCGGACGACAGGGGCACAGATACGCAGTATTTT
J: TRBJ2-3
V: TRBV10-3
D: TRBD1
size: -

CDR3: CASSLQGWRETQYF
DNA: TGTGCCAGCAGCCTGCAGGGATGGAGGGAGACCCAGTACTTC
J: TRBJ2-5
V: TRBV14
D: -
size: -

CDR3: CASSEVAVSYNEQFF
DNA: TGTGCCAGCAGTGAAGTAGCCGTCTCCTACAATGAGCAGTTCTTC
J: TRBJ2-1
V: TRBV6-1
D: -
size: many

CDR3: CASSQEASDRAIGGYTF
DNA: TGTGCCAGCAGCCAAGAAGCGTCGGACAGGGCGATAGGTGGCTACACCTTC
J: TRBJ1-2
V: TRBV3-1
D: TRBD1
size: -

CDR3: CASSLMSGQGHNEQFF
DNA: TGTGCCAGCAGTTTAATGTCCGGACAGGGACACAATGAGCAGTTCTTC
J: TRBJ2-1
V: TRBV12-3/TRBV12-4
D: TRBD1
size: many

CDR3: CASSYRTLETQYF
DNA: TGTGCCAGCAGTTACAGGACTCTCGAGACCCAGTACTTC
J: TRBJ2-5
V: TRBV27
D: -
size: many

CDR3: CASSFYEEVYEQYF
DNA: TGTGCCAGCAGCTTTTATGAGGAAGTCTACGAGCAGTACTTC
J: TRBJ2-7
V: TRBV7-2
D: -
size: many

CDR3: CASSLSQPQHF
DNA: TGTGCCAGCAGTTTATCTCAGCCCCAGCATTTT
J: TRBJ1-5
V: TRBV12-3/TRBV12-4
D: -
size: -